What follows are 24 T cell receptor beta chains derived from one specimen sequenced in a study of tumor-infiltrating lymphocytes in oesophageal squamous cell carcinoma listed by TCRdb under 2016. Library prep was done by PCR. The run used an Illumina HiSeq 2000. The public sequencing data were trimmed at Q25 with fastp and processed into clonotypes with MiXCR by TCRdb, which kept only in-frame beta chains. Entries that share a CDR3 protein sequence are merged under the most common genes and DNA. The sample table contains about 7,200 distinct CDR3 sequences; only one count was recorded for about a sixth of them. The top ten hold about 12% of the sample. What was sequenced was blood. These receptors were taken from a male donor with esophageal squamous cell carcinoma.

This clonotype was counted between two and nine times. The rearrangement joins TRBV6-1 to TRBJ1-5; TRBD1 matches 10 bases. The junction had 10 bases not matched to a gene; V was cut back by 5 bases and J by 9 bases. The CDR3 is 15 residues long. The V gene's germline CDR1 is MNHNS and CDR2 SASEGT. DNA of the CDR3: TGTGCCAGCAGTAGACAGGGGGCGGCCTCCGGGCCCCAGCATTTT. Its protein product is CASSRQGAASGPQHF.

This clonotype is medium-sized by share. The genes are TRBV6-1 and TRBJ2-5, with 12 bases that match TRBD2. Germline assignment: CDR1 MNHNS and CDR2 SASEGT. The V segment lost 5 bases and the J segment 3 bases; nucleotides outside the gene matches: 10. CDR3 length: 17 residues. The CDR3 nucleotides read TGTGCCAGCAGTCGAGATTTGACTAGCGGGGGCAAAGAGACCCAGTACTTC. It is translated as CASSRDLTSGGKETQYF.

This clonotype is categorized as medium-sized. The chain is built from TRBV7-9 and TRBJ2-7, with D possibly TRBD1 on 6 matching bases. The CDR3 is 13 residues long. In germline, CDR1 is SEHNR, CDR2 FQNEAQ (reference sequence). Trimming pared 1 base from V and 3 bases from J, leaving 7 bases between. In DNA, the CDR3 is TGTGCCAGCAGCTTAGAGGACAGCTACGAGCAGTACTTC. It is translated as CASSLEDSYEQYF.

Concerning this clonotype: Germline and junction disagree at one end, which may indicate a read error. This chain joins TRBV6-6 and TRBJ1-6; D might be TRBD1 (6 bases). This CDR3 comprises 13 residues. Germline V lookup: CDR1 MNHNY, CDR2 SVGAGI (reference sequence). DNA of the CDR3: TGTGCCAGCAGTTACGGACAGAGTTCACCCCTCCACTTC. This encodes CASSYGQSSPLHF.

This clonotype is medium-sized within its sample. An end of the junction does not agree with germline; a read error may underlie this. V usage is TRBV7-6 and J usage is TRBJ2-7; TRBD2 aligns across 7 bases. The germline V gene has CDR1 SGHVS and CDR2 FNYEAQ. The length of the CDR3 is 15 residues. The CDR3 DNA follows: TGTGCCAGCAGCCCCAACCTGGGAGGGAATTCACCCCTCCACTTC. Protein sequence: CASSPNLGGNSPLHF.

The V gene is TRBV11-2, the J gene TRBJ2-4, with 7 bases lining up with TRBD2. The J call may be faulty, since TRBJ2-1 better matches the DNA end. Germline V gene data show CDR1 as SGHAT and CDR2 as FQNNGV. CDR3 length: 16 amino acids. The CDR3 here is CASSPPAGSSSYEQFF. CDR3 nucleotide sequence: TGTGCCAGCAGCCCGCCAGCGGGGTCTAGCTCCTACGAGCAGTTCTTC.

This clonotype was seen a few times. Since a much larger clone is just one base distant, this may be a read error. The chain carries TRBV19 and TRBJ2-1; TRBD1 matches at 7 bases. The better agreement between TRBJ2-7 and the DNA end casts doubt on the J call. The length of the CDR3 is 11 residues. Germline V gene data show CDR1 as LNHDA and CDR2 as SQIVND (reference sequence). CDR3: CASTRGYEQYF. CDR3 nucleotides: TGTGCCAGTACCAGGGGGTATGAGCAGTACTTC.

The sample holds many counts of this clonotype. Just one base apart from a much larger clone, this may be a read error. The genes are TRBV6-1 and TRBJ2-5; 12 bases map to TRBD1. The V gene's germline CDR1 is MNHNS and CDR2 SASEGT. This CDR3 contains 17 residues. The junction had 18 bases not matched to a gene; V was cut back by 5 bases and J by 11 bases. This CDR3 is CASSHPNRDRGRDEQYF. The CDR3 DNA reads as TGTGCCAGCAGTCACCCTAACCGGGACAGGGGGCGGGATGAGCAGTACTTC.

This clonotype was seen ten or more times. The chain links TRBV11-1 to TRBJ2-7; either TRBD1 or TRBD2 may fit D (5 bases each). The CDR3 contains 15 residues. Between the trimmed V and J ends, which lost 4 bases and 0 bases, there was a span of 13 bases. Germline V CDR1 and CDR2: SGHAT, FQDESV (reference sequence). CDR3 sequence (DNA): TGTGCCAGCAGCTCCTTAACGGGGCTCTCCTACGAGCAGTACTTC. Amino acid sequence: CASSSLTGLSYEQYF. The whole variable domain, remainder taken from reference TRBV11-1 and TRBJ2-7, is EAEVAQSPRYKITEKSQAVAFWCDPISGHATLYWYRQILGQGPELLVQFQDESVVDDSQLPKDRFSAERLKGVDSTLKIQPAELGDSAMYLCASSSLTGLSYEQYFGPGTRLTVT.

This clonotype has ten or more counts. This chain uses TRBV6-1 with TRBJ1-3; D ambiguous. The CDR3 length is 13 residues. Germline assignment: CDR1 MNHNS and CDR2 SASEGT. V lost 5 bases to trimming and J lost 4 bases, with 9 bases between them. The CDR3 coding sequence is TGTGCCAGCAGTCCGGGGAAAGGAAACACCATATATTTT. It specifies CASSPGKGNTIYF.

This clonotype was counted many times. The chain recombines TRBV10-3 with TRBJ2-7; perhaps TRBD2 as D (6 bases). V dropped 2 bases and J dropped 4 bases, with 15 bases sitting between them. The CDR3 is made up of 15 amino acids. Germline V CDR1 and CDR2: ENHRY, SYGVKD. The CDR3 sequence is CAISEVRGTSYEQYF. CDR3 sequence (DNA): TGTGCCATCAGTGAGGTGCGGGGAACCTCTTACGAGCAGTACTTC.

This clonotype was recorded at least ten times. This chain joins TRBV5-1 and TRBJ2-1; tentatively, D is TRBD2 (8 bases). CDR1 SGHRS and CDR2 YFSETQ come from the germline V gene. CDR3 length equals 13 residues. V gave up 9 bases and J gave up 5 bases, with 15 bases separating them. Here the CDR3 DNA reads TGCGCCACCGGGGGGGGGACAGACAATGAGCAGTTCTTC. Translating it yields CATGGGTDNEQFF.

Turning to this clonotype: A much larger clone lies a single base off, so this may be a read error. J is TRBJ2-1 and V is TRBV5-5; 14 nucleotides align to TRBD2. Gene TRBJ2-7 matches the end of the DNA better, so the J call may be wrong. The CDR3 contains 17 residues. Germline V gene data show CDR1 as SGHKS and CDR2 as YYEKEE (reference sequence). CDR3 nucleotide sequence: TGTGCCAGCAGCTTGGAAAGACTAGCGGGGGGGTACAATGAGCAGTACTTC. This codes for CASSLERLAGGYNEQYF.

About this clonotype itself: Since the CDR3 does not end with the conserved phenylalanine or tryptophan, this likely comes from a read error. The limits of the CDR3 on the DNA are not certain, so only TCRdb's listed CDR3 is given. V gene TRBV7-2 combines with J gene TRBJ2-3; TRBD1 is the table's D call, not checked against the DNA. The CDR3 sequence runs 18 residues, both termini included. Germline assignment: CDR1 SGHTA and CDR2 FQGNSA. The CDR3 protein is CASSLEVRVKGYTFGSGT.

As regards this clonotype: This likely comes from a read error, as the CDR3 has no conserved phenylalanine or tryptophan at its end. The limits of the CDR3 on the DNA are not certain, so only TCRdb's listed CDR3 is given. This chain joins TRBV7-8 and TRBJ2-6; TRBD1 is the table's D call and was not checked against the DNA. 15 amino acids form the CDR3, both terminal residues included. CDR1 SGHVS and CDR2 FQNEAQ come from the germline V gene. The chain's CDR3 is CASSLGETGKKFFGA.

In its sample, this clonotype was seen many times. A much larger clone differs by one base, so this may be a read error. The chain combines TRBV10-3 with TRBJ2-5; 9 bases are a match to TRBD1. The V segment lost 6 bases and the J segment 11 bases; nucleotides outside the gene matches: 13. CDR3 size: 14 residues. Germline V gene data show CDR1 as ENHRY and CDR2 as SYGVKD. The chain's CDR3 is CAISSGQGYNEQYF. CDR3 coding DNA: TGTGCCATCAGCTCGGGACAGGGCTACAATGAGCAGTACTTC.

This clonotype has at least ten counts. Being one base from a much bigger clone, this may be a read error. The chain couples TRBV7-3 to TRBJ2-1; maybe TRBD2 (5 bases). The DNA end is a closer match to TRBJ2-7, so the J assignment may be wrong. Germline V lookup: CDR1 SGHTA, CDR2 FQGTGA. The CDR3 has 15 residues. The CDR3 sequence is CASSSGVSSYNEQYF. CDR3 coding DNA: TGTGCCAGCAGCTCCGGGGTTAGCTCCTACAATGAGCAGTACTTC.

This clonotype was seen a handful of times. The chain recombines TRBV20-1 with TRBJ2-3; no firm D call. With 1 base removed from V and 0 bases from J, the gap between germline ends came to 5 bases. Germline V gives CDR1 DFQATT, CDR2 SNEGSKA (reference sequence). CDR3 length: 13 amino acids. CDR3 protein: CSARGPSTDTQYF. CDR3 in DNA: TGCAGTGCTAGAGGGCCTAGCACAGATACGCAGTATTTT.

Relative to its sample, this clonotype is medium-sized. This chain uses TRBV7-8 with TRBJ1-2; D call uncertain. From germline, CDR1 is SGHVS and CDR2 FQNEAQ. V lost 1 base and J lost 7, with 7 bases in between. This CDR3 has 12 amino acids. The chain's CDR3 is CASSLDTVGYTF. As DNA, the CDR3 is TGTGCCAGCAGCTTAGACACGGTTGGCTACACCTTC.

The chain has TRBV20-1 and TRBJ2-1; 8 bases match TRBD1. The DNA end lines up better with TRBJ2-7; the J call may be wrong. Looked up from germline, CDR1 is DFQATT and CDR2 is SNEGSKA (reference sequence). CDR3 length: 12 amino acids. The CDR3 spells CSAGQGSYEQYF. The CDR3, as DNA: TGCAGTGCCGGACAGGGATCCTACGAGCAGTACTTC.

The sample holds a few counts of this clonotype. The chain carries TRBV9 and TRBJ2-3, with TRBD2 matching 15 bases. V gave up 5 bases and J gave up 0 bases; unmatched junction bases: 4. The CDR3 totals 17 residues. Germline loops: CDR1 SGDLS, CDR2 YYNGEE. Here the CDR3 reads CASSRTSGGGSTDTQYF. Here the CDR3 DNA reads TGTGCCAGCAGTCGGACTAGCGGGGGGGGCAGCACAGATACGCAGTATTTT.

This clonotype was picked up many times. J is TRBJ1-5 and V is TRBV27; TRBD1 matches at 8 bases. With V trimmed by 5 bases and J by 2 bases, 8 bases remained unmatched. This CDR3 is 16 amino acids long. Germline V gene sequence: CDR1 MNHEY, CDR2 SMNVEV (reference sequence). In DNA, the CDR3 is TGTGCCAGCAGTCGGTCACAGGGGGTGGGCAATCAGCCCCAGCATTTT. Its translation is CASSRSQGVGNQPQHF.

This clonotype appeared a few times. This sequence joins TRBV27 and TRBJ2-7; D tentatively reads TRBD1 or TRBD2 (5 bases each). The J call is in doubt because the DNA end fits TRBJ2-5 better. Germline CDR1 MNHEY, CDR2 SMNVEV (reference sequence). This CDR3 spans 15 amino acids. CDR3 bases: TGTGCCAGCAGTACTCGGACGGGACGAACGGAGACCCAGTACTTC. Encoded protein: CASSTRTGRTETQYF.

This clonotype was recorded at least ten times. This rearrangement joins TRBV12-3 or TRBV12-4 to TRBJ2-2; perhaps TRBD2 as D (6 bases). The germline V and J ends were trimmed by 3 bases and 4 bases, with 12 bases remaining between them. CDR3 size: 15 residues. The CDR3, as DNA: TGTGCCAGCAGTTTCGCGGGGCCGGGCACCGGGGAGCTGTTTTTT. It is translated as CASSFAGPGTGELFF.